This entry lists 13 T cell receptor beta chains sequenced from one sample in a study of blood T cell dynamics during melanoma immunotherapy. Noted time point: pre-treatment baseline. Some clones are missing from TCRdb's copy, which holds only in-frame ones; the method was immunoSEQ multiplex PCR. This sample carries a few thousand clones, roughly nine tenths of them seen once, and the ten largest clones take 3% to 4%. Sequences were derived from blood, sampled from a patient treated with checkpoint blockade. The receptors were gathered from a human donor with melanoma.

The genes are TRBV9 and TRBJ2-2, with D tentatively TRBD1 (6 bases). Germline V CDR1 and CDR2: SGDLS, YYNGEE. CDR3 length: 14 amino acids. V lost 2 bases and J 5 bases, leaving 10 bases between the germline ends. CDR3 loop: CASSVGDKTGELFF. The CDR3 DNA reads TGTGCCAGCAGCGTGGGGGACAAAACCGGGGAGCTGTTTTTT.

The chain couples TRBV10-2 to TRBJ2-7, with 10 bases matching TRBD2. The CDR3 has 14 amino acids. Trimming took 6 bases from V and 7 from J; bases not matched to a gene: 9. CDR1 and CDR2 (germline): WSHSY, SAAADI. CDR3 amino acids: CASSPSGGAGEQYF. The CDR3 DNA sequence: TGCGCCAGCAGCCCGAGCGGGGGGGCGGGTGAGCAGTACTTC.

The rearrangement uses TRBV30 and TRBJ1-5; D is uncertain. The CDR3 extends over 13 amino acids. Trimming shortened V by 1 base and J by 4 bases, and 8 bases separated the two germline ends. Germline-derived CDR1 and CDR2 are GTSNPN and SVGIG (reference sequence). The CDR3 is CAWSGADNQPQHF. The DNA for the CDR3 is TGTGCCTGGAGTGGGGCGGATAATCAGCCCCAGCATTTT. Full variable domain (remainder filled in from reference TRBV30 and TRBJ1-5): SQTIHQWPATLVQPVGSPLSLECTVEGTSNPNLYWYRQAAGRGLQLLFYSVGIGQISSEVPQNLSASRPQDRQFILSSKKLLLSDSGFYLCAWSGADNQPQHFGDGTRLSIL.

The chain is built from TRBV7-2 and TRBJ2-2; D tentatively fits TRBD1 or TRBD2 (5 bases each). CDR1 is SGHTA and CDR2 is FQGNSA in the germline V gene. The CDR3 totals 14 residues. Deletions cut 3 bases from V and 1 base from J, with 6 bases between. CDR3 in DNA: TGTGCCAGCAGCTTTGGGGGGAACACCGGGGAGCTGTTTTTT. This translates into CASSFGGNTGELFF.

With regard to this clone: Its ends do not fully match the called genes, so a read error is possible. This sample also contains other DNA sequences that code for the same CDR3. The chain uses TRBV25-1 and TRBJ2-3; 7 bases are shared with TRBD1. From germline, CDR1 is MGHDK and CDR2 SYGVNS. CDR3 length: 17 amino acids. CDR3 loop: CASSDPSTGHGTDTQYF. In DNA form, the CDR3 reads TGTGCCAGCAGTGACCCTTCGACAGGGCATGGCACAGATACGCAGTATTTC.

The J gene is TRBJ2-3, the V gene TRBV18; TRBD1 might be the D (6 bases). The germline CDR1 and CDR2 sequences are KGHSH and LQKENI. V was shortened by 4 bases and J by 4 bases, with 12 bases between the two germline ends. CDR3 length: 14 residues. CDR3 nucleotides: TGTGCCAGCTCACGGCAGGGGCAGGCAGATACGCAGTATTTT. It encodes CASSRQGQADTQYF.

This chain links TRBV19 with TRBJ2-2; TRBD1 aligns across 7 bases. The CDR3 consists of 16 residues. V lost 6 bases, J lost 2 bases, and 9 bases stayed unmatched. Germline CDR1 is LNHDA and CDR2 is SQIVND (reference sequence). DNA of the CDR3: TGTGCCAGTAGCAAAGAACAGGGGAAAAACACCGGGGAGCTGTTTTTT. Translated: CASSKEQGKNTGELFF.

The V gene is TRBV5-4, the J gene TRBJ2-3; D is unresolved. CDR1 SGHNT and CDR2 YYREEE come from the germline V gene (reference sequence). The CDR3 has 11 amino acids. Trimming left V 2 bases short and J 3 bases short, with 1 base between. CDR3 DNA sequence: TGTGCCAGCAGCTTAACAGATACGCAGTATTTT. Protein sequence: CASSLTDTQYF. The whole variable domain, remainder taken from reference TRBV5-4 and TRBJ2-3, is ETGVTQSPTHLIKTRGQQVTLRCSSQSGHNTVSWYQQALGQGPQFIFQYYREEENGRGNFPPRFSGLQFPNYSSELNVNALELDDSALYLCASSLTDTQYFGPGTRLTVL.

The chain is built from TRBV28 and TRBJ1-6; no reliable D call. V was shortened by 6 bases and J by 8 bases, with 17 bases between the two germline ends. In germline, CDR1 is MDHEN, CDR2 SYDVKM. The CDR3 loop spans 15 amino acids. CDR3 sequence reads: CASSPTDRLDSPLHF. CDR3 DNA sequence: TGTGCCAGCAGCCCGACTGATCGGTTGGATTCACCCCTCCACTTT.

The genes are TRBV6-6 and TRBJ1-3, with D uncertain. CDR1 is MNHNY, CDR2 SVGAGI, per germline (reference sequence). Trimming left V 6 bases short and J 0 bases short, with 6 bases between. The CDR3 covers 13 residues. Here the CDR3 reads CASSRDSGNTIYF. The CDR3 nucleotides are TGTGCCAGCAGCCGGGACTCTGGAAACACCATATATTTT.

This chain joins TRBV6-6 and TRBJ2-1, with D possibly being TRBD2 (6 bases). CDR3 length: 16 residues. The V end lost 5 bases, the J end lost 5 bases, and 19 bases lay between the germline ends. Germline V lookup: CDR1 MNHNY, CDR2 SVGAGI (reference sequence). The CDR3 loop is CASSPFLGTGNNEQFF. The CDR3 DNA reads TGTGCCAGCAGTCCTTTTCTGGGGACTGGTAACAATGAGCAGTTCTTC.

The chain joins TRBV7-2 to TRBJ2-7; 7 bases map to TRBD2. The CDR3 covers 13 residues. V dropped 4 bases and J dropped 6; count of bases not matched to a gene: 6. Germline CDR1 SGHTA, CDR2 FQGNSA. The chain's CDR3 is CASSSGGGGEQYF. For the CDR3, the DNA is TGTGCCAGCAGCTCTGGGGGGGGTGGCGAGCAGTACTTC. Variable domain in full (rest from reference TRBV7-2 and TRBJ2-7): GAGVSQSPSNKVTEKGKDVELRCDPISGHTALYWYRQSLGQGLEFLIYFQGNSAPDKSGLPSDRFSAERTGGSVSTLTIQRTQQEDSAVYLCASSSGGGGEQYFGPGTRLTVT.

The chain couples TRBV5-4 to TRBJ2-7, with 7 bases fitting TRBD2. Germline assignment: CDR1 SGHNT and CDR2 YYREEE (reference sequence). After removal of 3 bases from V and 2 bases from J, the junction contained 14 bases not matched to a gene. The CDR3 runs 17 residues. The DNA of the CDR3 is TGTGCCAGCAGCTCCATAACCGGGACTAATATCCCCTACGAGCAGTACTTC. This sequence encodes CASSSITGTNIPYEQYF.